Following are 2 T cell receptor beta chains from one sample sequenced in a study of T cells in localized non-small cell lung cancer. Here immunoSEQ multiplex PCR was the method, and the copy in TCRdb shows in-frame clones only, minus some. The table lists under 55,000 clones, around 80% of them singletons. This sample comprised PBMCs, obtained before any cancer treatment. These receptors originate from a woman aged 35 to 70 with stage II lung adenocarcinoma.

This clone was counted once. The rearrangement uses TRBV11-2 and TRBJ2-5; perhaps TRBD1 as D (6 bases). This CDR3 comprises 15 residues. V lost 0 bases and J lost 4, with 12 bases in between. The germline V gene encodes CDR1 SGHAT and CDR2 FQNNGV. The CDR3 region has the DNA TGTGCCAGCAGCTTAGACCAACTAGGGGGAGAGACCCAGTACTTC. Translated, it gives CASSLDQLGGETQYF. The full variable domain, in which reference TRBV11-2 and TRBJ2-5 provide the parts outside the CDR3, is EAGVAQSPRYKIIEKRQSVAFWCNPISGHATLYWYQQILGQGPKLLIQFQNNGVVDDSQLPKDRFSAERLKGVDSTLKIQPAKLEDSAVYLCASSLDQLGGETQYFGPGTRLLVL.

The chain employs TRBV10-3 and TRBJ1-4; 8 nucleotides agree with TRBD1. CDR1 ENHRY and CDR2 SYGVKD come from the germline V gene. With V trimmed by 8 bases and J by 4 bases, 6 bases remained unmatched. The CDR3 has 14 amino acids. CDR3 sequence reads: CAIGEQGGNEKLFF. CDR3 in DNA: TGTGCCATCGGAGAACAGGGGGGTAATGAAAAACTGTTTTTT.